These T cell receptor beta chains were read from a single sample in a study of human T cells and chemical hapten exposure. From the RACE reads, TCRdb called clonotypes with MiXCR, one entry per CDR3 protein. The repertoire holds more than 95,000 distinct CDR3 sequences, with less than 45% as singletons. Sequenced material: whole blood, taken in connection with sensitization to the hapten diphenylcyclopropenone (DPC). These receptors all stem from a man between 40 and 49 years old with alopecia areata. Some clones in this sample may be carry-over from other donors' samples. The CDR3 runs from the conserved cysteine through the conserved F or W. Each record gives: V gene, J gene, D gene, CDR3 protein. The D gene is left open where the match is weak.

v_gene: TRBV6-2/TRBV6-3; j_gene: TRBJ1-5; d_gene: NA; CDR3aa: CASSYWQDRTGNQPQHF
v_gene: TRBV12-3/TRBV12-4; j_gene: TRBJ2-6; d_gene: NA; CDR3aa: CATRNYDQSAGANVLTF
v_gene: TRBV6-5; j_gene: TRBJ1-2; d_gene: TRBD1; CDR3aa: CASSSWQGAPVGYTF
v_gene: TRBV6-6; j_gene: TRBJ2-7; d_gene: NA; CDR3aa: CASSYSTDYGQYF
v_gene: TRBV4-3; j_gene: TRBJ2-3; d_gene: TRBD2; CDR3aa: CASRRTSGSTDTQYF
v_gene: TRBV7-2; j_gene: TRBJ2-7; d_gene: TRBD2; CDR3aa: CASSLGTSGSYEQYF
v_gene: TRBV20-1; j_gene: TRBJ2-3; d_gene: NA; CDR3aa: CSASSRTDTQYF
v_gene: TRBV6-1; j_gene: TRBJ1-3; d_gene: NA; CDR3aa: CASDAGVSGNTIYF
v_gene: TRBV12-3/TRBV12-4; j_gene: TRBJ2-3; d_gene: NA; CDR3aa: CASQYRGSTDTQYF
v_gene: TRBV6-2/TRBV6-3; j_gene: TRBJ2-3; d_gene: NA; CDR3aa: CASSPSGSIGPDTQYF
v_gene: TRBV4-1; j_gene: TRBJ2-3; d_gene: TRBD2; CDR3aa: CASSSTPILTSGQALTDTQYF
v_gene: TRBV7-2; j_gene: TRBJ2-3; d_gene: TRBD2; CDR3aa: CASSLGGGRATDTQYF
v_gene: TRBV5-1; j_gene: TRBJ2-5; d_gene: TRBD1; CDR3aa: CASSWGQGQTQYF
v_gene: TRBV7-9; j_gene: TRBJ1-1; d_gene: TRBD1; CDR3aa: CASSSSGGVTEAFF
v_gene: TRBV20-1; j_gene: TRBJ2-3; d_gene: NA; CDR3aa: CSAKPGTSPIGWVTDTQYF
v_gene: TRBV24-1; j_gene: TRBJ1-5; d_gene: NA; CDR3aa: CATSDQNQPQHF
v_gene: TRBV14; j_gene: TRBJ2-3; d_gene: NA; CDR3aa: CASSPLSGDTQYF
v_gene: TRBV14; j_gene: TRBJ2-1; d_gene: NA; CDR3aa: CASSQGQSHNEQFF
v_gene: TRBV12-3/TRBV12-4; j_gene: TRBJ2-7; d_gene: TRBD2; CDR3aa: CASRRTSGSSYEQYF
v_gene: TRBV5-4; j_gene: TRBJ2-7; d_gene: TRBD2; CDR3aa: CASSLDLAGPEEQYF
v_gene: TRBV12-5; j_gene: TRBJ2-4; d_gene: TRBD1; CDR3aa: CASGLGQGVEIQYF
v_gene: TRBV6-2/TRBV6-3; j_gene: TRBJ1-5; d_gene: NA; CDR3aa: CASSFRNNQPQHF
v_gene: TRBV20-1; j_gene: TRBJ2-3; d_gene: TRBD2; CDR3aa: CSARDKASGRADTQYF
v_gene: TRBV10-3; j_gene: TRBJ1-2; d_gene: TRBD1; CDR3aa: CAITQWDSENYGYTF
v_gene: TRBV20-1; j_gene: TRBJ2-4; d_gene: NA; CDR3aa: CSASRGDSLSKNIQYF
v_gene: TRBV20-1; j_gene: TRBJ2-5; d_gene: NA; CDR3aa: CSASGGSQETQYF
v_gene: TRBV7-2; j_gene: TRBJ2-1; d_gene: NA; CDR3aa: CASSLAPTRGNEQFF
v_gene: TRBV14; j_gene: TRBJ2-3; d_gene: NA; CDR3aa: CASSQGARDTTSTDTQYF
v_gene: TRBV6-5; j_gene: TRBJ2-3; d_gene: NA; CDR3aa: CASSSRITSTDTQYF
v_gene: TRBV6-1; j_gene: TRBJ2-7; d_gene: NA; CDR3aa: CASSEVGTYEQYF
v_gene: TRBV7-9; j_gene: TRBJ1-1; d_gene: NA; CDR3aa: CASSSPMNTEAFF
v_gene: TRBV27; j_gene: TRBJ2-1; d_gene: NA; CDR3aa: CASSLGSPMDEQFF
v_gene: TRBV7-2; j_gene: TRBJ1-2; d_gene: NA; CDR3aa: CASSQPGGEKF
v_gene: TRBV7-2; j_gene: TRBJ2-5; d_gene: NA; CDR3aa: CASSLTFAGYQETQYF
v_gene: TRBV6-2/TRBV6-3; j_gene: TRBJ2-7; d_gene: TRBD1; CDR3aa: CASRRPDRPYEQYF
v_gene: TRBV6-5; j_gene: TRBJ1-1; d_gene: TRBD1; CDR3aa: CASSYSGLGTGAEAFF
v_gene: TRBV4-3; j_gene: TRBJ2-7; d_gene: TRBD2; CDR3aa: CASSQVRGTSDSYEQYF
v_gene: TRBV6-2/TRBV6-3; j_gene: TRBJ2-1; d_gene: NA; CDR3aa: CASSYPLGGAVYNEQFF
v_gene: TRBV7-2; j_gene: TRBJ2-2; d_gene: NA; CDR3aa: CASSLGSWAPGELFF
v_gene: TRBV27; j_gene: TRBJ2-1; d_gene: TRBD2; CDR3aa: CASSQLAANEQFF